The present T cell receptor beta chain was sequenced within a study of CD8 T cells in Susac syndrome. This CDR3 is 19 amino acids long. The germline V gene has CDR1 LGHDT and CDR2 YNNKEL (reference sequence). V lost 3 bases to trimming and J lost 1 base; unmatched junction nucleotides: 7. The RNA, roughly 0.5 to 1 ug, was put through reverse transcription using random hexamers. Multiplex PCR with immunoSEQ amplified the TCR beta CDR3 across 54 Vbeta and 13 Jbeta. TCRdb processed the immunoSEQ multiplex PCR reads anew with MiXCR; each CDR3 protein has one entry. The data hold about 50,000 distinct CDR3 sequences, with roughly 93% observed a single time. Treatment-naive patients with stable or active relapsing-remitting disease served as multiple sclerosis controls. FACS was used to enrich TEMRA cells, whereas the CD8+ and CD4+ T cells were obtained by negative isolation.

Sequencing was done on a sample of CD8+ T cells from PBMCs. The sequence came from a human donor with multiple sclerosis. The rearrangement links TRBV3-1 to TRBJ2-6, with TRBD1 matching 12 bases. In DNA form, the CDR3 reads TGTGCCAGCAGCCATGGGGACAGGGGGCCTGAGTCTGGGGCCAACGTCCTGACTTTC. Protein: CASSHGDRGPESGANVLTF.